The 21 T cell receptor beta chains in this list originate from one sample, sequenced in a study of blood T cell repertoires in COVID-19 (dated by TCRdb to the early 2020s). The library came from the immunoSEQ multiplex PCR assay. TCRdb carries this immuneACCESS record with in-frame sequences only. Its versions omit some clonotypes, under half of them owing to an unresolved V gene in the studies checked, with the rest unexplained. Across this sample there are 35,000 to 45,000 clones, with around 79% seen only once. About an eighth of the sample is held by the ten biggest clonotypes. Sequencing was done on a sample of peripheral blood. The receptors come from a human donor in a cohort sampled during active COVID-19.

This sequence joins TRBV28 and TRBJ2-7; D gene unclear. Trimming removed 5 bases from V and 7 bases from J, with 9 bases in between. This CDR3 has 11 residues. Germline V gives CDR1 MDHEN, CDR2 SYDVKM. The CDR3 region is CASSRPQEQYF. The CDR3 bases are TGTGCCAGCAGTCGCCCCCAGGAGCAGTACTTC. Based on the CDR3 plus reference TRBV28 and TRBJ2-7, the full variable domain is DVKVTQSSRYLVKRTGEKVFLECVQDMDHENMFWYRQDPGLGLRLIYFSYDVKMKEKGDIPEGYSVSREKKERFSLILESASTNQTSMYLCASSRPQEQYFGPGTRLTVT.

Here the CDR3 reads CASILGGQGDSPLHF. DNA for the CDR3: TGTGCCAGCATTCTGGGGGGACAGGGGGATTCACCCCTCCACTTT. The V gene is TRBV28, the J gene TRBJ1-6; 11 positions match TRBD1. The germline V gene encodes CDR1 MDHEN and CDR2 SYDVKM. The CDR3 is 15 amino acids. Losses at the gene ends were 7 bases for V and 8 bases for J; bases not matched to a gene: 7.

The chain recombines TRBV10-3 with TRBJ2-5; 7 bases line up with TRBD1. The CDR3 is 13 amino acids. The ends lost 6 bases at V and 3 bases at J; junction bases unmatched: 4. CDR1 and CDR2 (germline): ENHRY, SYGVKD. The CDR3, as DNA: TGTGCCATCAGCTTAACAGGGGAAGAGACCCAGTACTTC. Its protein product is CAISLTGEETQYF.

This clone is medium-sized within its sample. This sequence joins TRBV2 and TRBJ2-2; 8 nucleotides agree with TRBD1. The germline V gene has CDR1 SNHLY and CDR2 FYNNEI. The CDR3 sequence is 15 residues long. V shed 8 bases and J 4 bases; nucleotides not matched to a gene: 9. CDR3 bases: TGTGCCAGCGGTAACAGGGGGTTAGGCACCGGGGAGCTGTTTTTT. Amino acid sequence: CASGNRGLGTGELFF.

This clone has only one observation. The V and J genes are TRBV5-6 and TRBJ2-7; TRBD2 matches 7 bases. Germline CDR1 SGHDT, CDR2 YYEEEE. This CDR3 contains 15 residues. J gave up 0 bases and V 0 bases, and 3 bases lay outside the gene matches. CDR3 in DNA: TGTGCCAGCAGCTTGGCGGGCGGGAGCTCCTACGAGCAGTACTTC. Its protein product is CASSLAGGSSYEQYF.

This clone was seen a single time. The chain joins TRBV7-3 to TRBJ2-3; weak D call: TRBD1 (5 bases). Trimming left V 0 bases short and J 6 bases short, with 16 bases between. CDR1 and CDR2 from the germline V gene are SGHTA and FQGTGA. The CDR3 covers 16 residues. The CDR3 here is CASSLTSPFKGDTQYF. CDR3 DNA: TGTGCCAGCAGCTTAACTAGCCCCTTTAAGGGGGATACGCAGTATTTT. Filled out from reference TRBV7-3 and TRBJ2-3, the complete variable domain reads GAGVSQTPSNKVTEKGKYVELRCDPISGHTALYWYRQSLGQGPEFLIYFQGTGAADDSGLPNDRFFAVRPEGSVSTLKIQRTERGDSAVYLCASSLTSPFKGDTQYFGPGTRLTVL.

The rearrangement joins TRBV11-3 to TRBJ1-1; 7 bases are shared with TRBD1. Germline values: CDR1 SGHNT, CDR2 YENEEA. The CDR3 has 16 residues. Trimming at V came to 5 bases and at J to 1 base, leaving 10 bases not matched to a gene. The CDR3 DNA follows: TGTGCCAGCAGCCTGCGGACAGGTCCTTCGAACACTGAAGCTTTCTTT. It specifies CASSLRTGPSNTEAFF.

This rearrangement joins TRBV7-9 to TRBJ1-4; 7 nucleotides match TRBD1. This CDR3 is built from 14 residues. The germline V gene encodes CDR1 SEHNR and CDR2 FQNEAQ (reference sequence). Trimming removed 5 bases from V and 10 bases from J; junction bases left unmatched: 10. The CDR3 nucleotides are TGTGCCAGCAGCCCAGAGGGGGCCGCAATAAAACTGTTTTTT. This encodes CASSPEGAAIKLFF. Combining the CDR3 with reference TRBV7-9 and TRBJ1-4 gives the whole variable domain DTGVSQNPRHKITKRGQNVTFRCDPISEHNRLYWYRQTLGQGPEFLTYFQNEAQLEKSRLLSDRFSAERPKGSFSTLEIQRTEQGDSAMYLCASSPEGAAIKLFFGSGTQLSVL.

The rearrangement links TRBV5-1 to TRBJ2-3, with 7 bases fitting TRBD2. Germline CDR1 and CDR2: SGHRS and YFSETQ. V shed 1 base and J 0 bases; nucleotides not matched to a gene: 5. The CDR3 is 16 residues long. The CDR3: CASSLISGPSTDTQYF. The CDR3 region has the DNA TGCGCCAGCAGCTTGATTAGCGGGCCGAGCACAGATACGCAGTATTTT.

The chain links TRBV18 to TRBJ2-2; 12 bases line up with TRBD2. Germline V gene sequence: CDR1 KGHSH, CDR2 LQKENI. V lost 6 bases, J lost 7 bases, and 6 bases stayed unmatched. This CDR3 comprises 15 residues. The CDR3 coding sequence is TGTGCCAGCTCGCCTAGCGGGAGGGCCGGCGGGGAGCTGTTTTTT. Translated: CASSPSGRAGGELFF.

The gene calls are TRBV18 and TRBJ2-5; perhaps TRBD1 as D (6 bases). Germline CDR1 is KGHSH and CDR2 is LQKENI. The CDR3 totals 15 residues. The V and J ends lost 5 bases and 2 bases respectively, with 15 bases between them. CDR3 nucleotides: TGTGCCAGCTCAGAACAGGGTTGGGGGCAAGAGACCCAGTACTTC. Its translation is CASSEQGWGQETQYF. Supplemented by reference TRBV18 and TRBJ2-5, the full variable domain reads NAGVMQNPRHLVRRRGQEARLRCSPMKGHSHVYWYRQLPEEGLKFMVYLQKENIIDESGMPKERFSAEFPKEGPSILRIQQVVRGDSAAYFCASSEQGWGQETQYFGPGTRLLVL.

This sequence joins TRBV5-1 and TRBJ2-3; 7 bases agree with TRBD2. There are 13 residues in the CDR3. J was trimmed by 3 bases and V by 7 bases; bases with no gene match: 5. Germline CDR1 and CDR2: SGHRS and YFSETQ. The CDR3 spells CASGAGATDTQYF. CDR3 coding DNA: TGCGCCAGCGGGGCGGGAGCAACAGATACGCAGTATTTT.

This chain connects TRBV29-1 to TRBJ2-4, with 8 bases identical to TRBD2. After removal of 7 bases from V and 0 bases from J, the junction contained 8 bases not matched to a gene. The germline CDR1 and CDR2 sequences are SQVTM and ANQGSEA. The CDR3 consists of 15 residues. CDR3 bases: TGCAGCGCAGGTTATAGCGGGGTAGCCAAAAACATTCAGTACTTC. It specifies CSAGYSGVAKNIQYF. The full variable domain, completed using reference TRBV29-1 and TRBJ2-4, is SAVISQKPSRDICQRGTSLTIQCQVDSQVTMMFWYRQQPGQSLTLIATANQGSEATYESGFVIDKFPISRPNLTFSTLTVSNMSPEDSSIYLCSAGYSGVAKNIQYFGAGTRLSVL.

The chain combines TRBV23-1 with TRBJ2-7; 9 bases fit TRBD2. TRBV23-1 is an ORF for which the function is uncertain. This CDR3 is 16 amino acids long. V shed 1 base, J shed 5 bases, and the junction held 9 bases outside the gene matches. CDR3 bases: TGCGCCAGCAGTCAATGGATTTTAGCGGGAGAGAACGAGCAGTACTTC. Translated: CASSQWILAGENEQYF.

CDR3 residues: CASSSLGLADSYEQYF. The CDR3 DNA follows: TGTGCCAGCAGCTCCCTGGGACTAGCGGACTCATACGAGCAGTACTTC. The V and J genes are TRBV11-1 and TRBJ2-7; the match to TRBD2 covers 11 bases. The CDR3 covers 16 residues. Trimming at V came to 4 bases and at J to 4 bases, leaving 9 bases not matched to a gene. The germline V gene has CDR1 SGHAT and CDR2 FQDESV (reference sequence). The complete variable domain, with remaining parts taken from reference TRBV11-1 and TRBJ2-7, reads EAEVAQSPRYKITEKSQAVAFWCDPISGHATLYWYRQILGQGPELLVQFQDESVVDDSQLPKDRFSAERLKGVDSTLKIQPAELGDSAMYLCASSSLGLADSYEQYFGPGTRLTVT.

V and J are TRBV27 and TRBJ1-2; the D gene is possibly TRBD1 (5 bases). Between the trimmed V and J ends, which lost 4 bases and 8 bases, there was a span of 17 bases. The CDR3 totals 14 residues. Looked up from germline, CDR1 is MNHEY and CDR2 is SMNVEV (reference sequence). This chain's CDR3 is CASSSGGTLGGYTF. The CDR3 coding sequence is TGTGCCAGCAGTTCAGGCGGGACCCTGGGGGGCTACACCTTC.

The rearrangement joins TRBV19 to TRBJ2-1; D may be TRBD1 (5 bases). CDR3 length: 15 amino acids. Germline CDR1 is LNHDA and CDR2 is SQIVND (reference sequence). V lost 10 bases to trimming and J lost 8 bases, with 24 bases between them. Here the CDR3 reads CATQSRQLGSDEQFF. CDR3 sequence (DNA): TGTGCCACCCAATCCAGACAGTTGGGCTCCGATGAGCAGTTCTTC.

The V gene is TRBV7-9, the J gene TRBJ1-1, with no clear D. Between the trimmed V and J ends, which lost 5 bases and 2 bases, there was a span of 6 bases. The CDR3 length is 12 residues. In germline, CDR1 is SEHNR, CDR2 FQNEAQ (reference sequence). The CDR3, as DNA: TGTGCCAGCAGCGAGAGTAACACTGAAGCTTTCTTT. This codes for CASSESNTEAFF.

V gene TRBV3-1 (or the pseudogene TRBV3-2) combines with J gene TRBJ1-2; 7 bases map to TRBD1. J was trimmed by 4 bases and V by 6 bases; bases with no gene match: 5. The length of the CDR3 is 13 residues. CDR1 and CDR2 (germline): LGHDT, YNNKEL (reference sequence). The CDR3 is CASRRGLAYGYTF. The CDR3 DNA reads TGTGCCAGCAGGAGGGGGCTGGCCTATGGCTACACCTTC.

This sequence joins TRBV5-5 and TRBJ1-1; D is perhaps TRBD1 (6 bases). Trimming stripped 4 bases from V and 1 base from J, with 11 bases between. The germline gives CDR1 SGHKS, CDR2 YYEKEE (reference sequence). The CDR3 loop spans 14 amino acids. The CDR3 region is CASSHKDRNTEAFF. As DNA, the CDR3 is TGTGCCAGCAGCCACAAGGACAGGAACACTGAAGCTTTCTTT.

The rearrangement links TRBV29-1 to TRBJ1-3; D gene uncertain. The CDR3 loop spans 12 amino acids. Trimming shortened V by 4 bases and J by 2 bases, and 6 bases separated the two germline ends. CDR1 and CDR2 from the germline V gene are SQVTM and ANQGSEA. CDR3 region: CSVVFPGNTIYF. CDR3 DNA sequence: TGCAGCGTTGTATTCCCTGGAAACACCATATATTTT. Filled out from reference TRBV29-1 and TRBJ1-3, the complete variable domain reads SAVISQKPSRDICQRGTSLTIQCQVDSQVTMMFWYRQQPGQSLTLIATANQGSEATYESGFVIDKFPISRPNLTFSTLTVSNMSPEDSSIYLCSVVFPGNTIYFGEGSWLTVV.